This TCR beta chain was captured in a study of blood T cell repertoires in COVID-19. Study background: The United States, Italy and Spain supplied acute and convalescent COVID-19 samples. Sources were T cells, B-cell-depleted T cells, or PBMCs; the material itself was cDNA or gDNA.

Germline lookup yields CDR1 LGHNA and CDR2 YSLEER. This CDR3 has 16 residues. Trimming removed 0 bases from V and 2 bases from J; junction bases left unmatched: 7. Per the original data handling: Amplification from reference gene primers served as the basis for estimated nucleated cell counts. The method was immunoSEQ multiplex PCR; TCRdb's version includes in-frame clones alone and lacks a portion of them. Clone size and the V and J calls come from that table; the DNA yielded D and trimming. The sample consists of under 300,000 clones, about 88% of them appearing once. The specimen sequenced was peripheral blood. The chain recombines TRBV4-3 with TRBJ2-7, with TRBD2 matching over 7 bases. The clonotype originates from a middle-aged woman who had recovered from COVID-19. The CDR3 spells CASSQDMGTTTYEQYF. For the CDR3, the DNA is TGCGCCAGCAGCCAAGATATGGGGACTACGACCTACGAGCAGTACTTC.